This is a list of T cell receptor beta chains from one sample in a study of T cell changes during pregnancy in multiple sclerosis. Some clones are missing from TCRdb's copy, which holds only in-frame ones; the method was immunoSEQ multiplex PCR. The sample yields 58,000 or so clones, approximately 90% seen once. Sequencing used peripheral blood, obtained in the first trimester of pregnancy. The receptor set was obtained from a female donor in good health, enrolled as a control in a pregnancy study. Both conserved end residues are part of each CDR3. The order of the fields is J gene, D gene, clone size, V gene, CDR3 DNA, CDR3 protein. D genes are given only for firm matches. Some rows mark clone size as missing; the rest say once, few, many or name a class of expanded clone.

TRBJ2-7	TRBD1	.	TRBV10-3	TGTGCCATCAGGGAGCAAAAGGGACAGGGGATCGGGGAGCAGTACTTC	CAIREQKGQGIGEQYF
TRBJ2-7	TRBD1	.	TRBV6-1	TGTGCCAGCAGCTGGCGGACAGGACCCTACGAGCAGTACTTC	CASSWRTGPYEQYF
TRBJ2-7	TRBD1	.	TRBV5-1	TGCGCCAGCAAAGATCGGACAGGGGGCTACGAGCAGTACTTC	CASKDRTGGYEQYF
TRBJ2-6	TRBD1	.	TRBV28	TGTGCCAGCGCCTTTTTAGTGACAGGGCCCAATCCCTCTGGGGCCAACGTCCTGACTTTC	CASAFLVTGPNPSGANVLTF
TRBJ2-7	.	.	TRBV5-8	TGTGCCAGCCAGTACGAGCAGTACTTC	CASQYEQYF
TRBJ2-7	TRBD1	.	TRBV9	TGTGCCAGCAGCCAGACAGGGAGCTACGAGCAGTACTTC	CASSQTGSYEQYF
TRBJ1-2	.	.	TRBV5-4	TGTGCCAGCAGCGAGCTGAGAGGAGTTGATGGCTACACCTTC	CASSELRGVDGYTF
TRBJ2-1	.	.	TRBV6-6	TGTGCCAGCAGACCAACTAGCAATGAGCAGTTCTTC	CASRPTSNEQFF
TRBJ2-3	TRBD2	.	TRBV7-9	TGTGCCAGCAGCCTGATACACGCGACTAGCGGGGTCACAGATACGCAGTATTTT	CASSLIHATSGVTDTQYF
TRBJ1-1	TRBD1	.	TRBV5-1	TGCGCCAGCAGCTGGACAGGTCACACTGAAGCTTTCTTT	CASSWTGHTEAFF
TRBJ2-5	.	.	TRBV21-1	TGTGCCAGCAGCACTGACAGACAAGAGACCCAGTACTTC	CASSTDRQETQYF
TRBJ2-3	.	.	TRBV5-4	TGTGCCAGCAGCAGGCCCGGGACACCTGGAGATACGCAGTATTTT	CASSRPGTPGDTQYF
TRBJ1-5	.	.	TRBV30	TGTGCCTGGGCTGGCAGCGGCCATCAGCCCCAGCATTTT	CAWAGSGHQPQHF
TRBJ1-4	.	once	TRBV28	TGTGCCAGCAGGGGTCAGGATAAACTGTTTTTT	CASRGQDKLFF
TRBJ1-6	.	.	TRBV10-3	TGTGCCATCAGTGCAGACACGTATAATTCACCCCTCCACTTT	CAISADTYNSPLHF
TRBJ1-3	.	.	TRBV30	TGTGCCTGGAGTGTACGGTCAGGCCTCTCTGGAAACACCATATATTTT	CAWSVRSGLSGNTIYF
TRBJ2-7	.	.	TRBV28	TGTGCCAGCAGTCCGACTTACTACGAGCAGTACTTC	CASSPTYYEQYF
TRBJ1-1	.	.	TRBV29-1	TGCAGCGTAAGGGAGGACACTGAAGCTTTCTTT	CSVREDTEAFF
TRBJ2-1	TRBD2	.	TRBV13	TGTGCCAGCAGCCCGGGACTAGCGGGGGGCAATGAGCAGTTCTTC	CASSPGLAGGNEQFF
TRBJ2-5	TRBD2	.	TRBV28	TGTGCCAGCAGCCAAGTCCCGGGACTAGCGGGAGAGTGGGAGACCCAGTACTTC	CASSQVPGLAGEWETQYF
TRBJ1-1	.	.	TRBV19	TGTGCCAGTAGTATTAATTGGGGGGACACTGAAGCTTTCTTT	CASSINWGDTEAFF
TRBJ2-1	.	.	TRBV16	TGTGCCAGCAGCCAAGGGGGCATGACCGGGGATGAGCAGTTCTTC	CASSQGGMTGDEQFF
TRBJ2-3	.	.	TRBV5-1	TGCGCCAGCAGGCGTCTAGGGGAGGACACAGATACGCAGTATTTT	CASRRLGEDTDTQYF
TRBJ1-2	.	.	TRBV19	TGTGCCAGTAGGGCCTCCGACAGCGCATATGGCTACACCTTC	CASRASDSAYGYTF
TRBJ1-2	TRBD1	.	TRBV6-5	TGTGCCAGCAGCCACAGGGGAGGAGGCTACACCTTC	CASSHRGGGYTF
TRBJ1-3	.	few	TRBV15	TGTGCGTCCCAGGGACACCAATCTGGAAACACCATATATTTT	CASQGHQSGNTIYF
TRBJ2-7	TRBD1	.	TRBV6-5	TGTGCCAGCAGTTGGGGACAGGGACCCTACGAGCAGTACTTC	CASSWGQGPYEQYF
TRBJ2-5	TRBD1	.	TRBV15	TGTGCCACCAGCAGGGACTGGGGGACAGTCCAAGAGACCCAGTACTTC	CATSRDWGTVQETQYF
TRBJ1-2	.	.	TRBV9	TGTGCCAGCCCCCTCCCTGGCTACACCTTC	CASPLPGYTF
TRBJ2-4	.	.	TRBV4-2	TGTGCCAGCAGCCAAACGGGCGGGGCCGGTGGAATTGGGGGAATTCAGTACTTC	CASSQTGGAGGIGGIQYF
TRBJ2-3	.	.	TRBV11-3	TGTGCCAGCAGCTCCTCTGGAGGGCTTGCTGGCACAGATACGCAGTATTTT	CASSSSGGLAGTDTQYF
TRBJ2-1	.	few	TRBV6-1	TGTGCCAGCAGTCAACGAAGAGCTGCCTACAATGAGCAGTTCTTC	CASSQRRAAYNEQFF
TRBJ2-4	.	.	TRBV27	TGTGCCAGCAGTTTAATCGGAGCCAAAAACATTCAGTACTTC	CASSLIGAKNIQYF
TRBJ2-7	.	.	TRBV30	TGCGCCTGGAGTCCGAACTTTTACGAGCAGTACTTC	CAWSPNFYEQYF
TRBJ1-1	TRBD1	.	TRBV29-1	TGCAGCGTTGTGGACAGGGCTTCCACTGAAGCTTTCTTT	CSVVDRASTEAFF